The 25 T cell receptor beta chains presented below share a single source sample, sequenced in a study of T cells in Graves' hyperthyroidism and ophthalmopathy (dated by TCRdb to between 2018 and 2021). Receptors were amplified or captured by multiplex PCR. For sequencing, an Illumina HiSeq 2000 was employed. TCR beta CDR3 regions were amplified from RNA transcripts. The first round of RT-PCR for the TCR CDR3 was performed with the HTBI primer set and the Qiagen OneStep RT-PCR kit. In TCRdb, the public reads were trimmed at Q25 with fastp and aligned with MiXCR, with productive beta chains retained. A single entry per CDR3 protein holds the most common genes and DNA from its merged rows. Here the sample has almost 600,000 distinct CDR3 sequences; 14% occur a single time. The top ten hold about 5.8% of the sample. Sequencing input: blood. These receptors came from a woman aged 25 to 39 with Graves' hyperthyroidism that later progressed to Graves' ophthalmopathy.

As for this clonotype: A much larger clone sits a single nucleotide away, making a read error possible. The chain carries TRBV24-1 and TRBJ2-3; no clear D. This CDR3 has 12 residues. Germline V gene lookup returns CDR1 KGHDR and CDR2 SFDVKD. CDR3 sequence (DNA): TGTGCCGCCAGTGAGAACACAGATACGCAGTATTTT. Protein: CAASENTDTQYF.

This clonotype was detected ten times or more. V gene TRBV11-2 combines with J gene TRBJ2-7, with TRBD2 matching over 9 bases. V dropped 1 base and J dropped 7; count of bases not matched to a gene: 14. The CDR3 contains 17 residues. Looked up from germline, CDR1 is SGHAT and CDR2 is FQNNGV. In DNA, the CDR3 is TGTGCCAGCAGCTTAGGCCCCTGGGGCGGGGGGGGATTAGAGCAGTACTTC. Translating it yields CASSLGPWGGGGLEQYF.

This clonotype was picked up many times. The V call is TRBV7-2, the J call TRBJ1-5, with TRBD1 matching 7 bases. The junction had 12 bases not matched to a gene; V was cut back by 1 base and J by 3 bases. Germline lookup yields CDR1 SGHTA and CDR2 FQGNSA. This CDR3 has 18 amino acids. The CDR3 reads CASSLGPPTGLANQPQHF. The CDR3 bases are TGTGCCAGCAGCTTAGGCCCTCCGACAGGGCTTGCCAATCAGCCCCAGCATTTT. The full variable domain, rest sourced from reference TRBV7-2 and TRBJ1-5, is GAGVSQSPSNKVTEKGKDVELRCDPISGHTALYWYRQSLGQGLEFLIYFQGNSAPDKSGLPSDRFSAERTGGSVSTLTIQRTQQEDSAVYLCASSLGPPTGLANQPQHFGDGTRLSIL.

This clonotype occurred many times. The chain couples TRBV30 to TRBJ2-3; 12 bases are shared with TRBD2. This CDR3 spans 16 amino acids. The ends lost 4 bases at V and 2 bases at J; junction bases unmatched: 7. Germline V lookup: CDR1 GTSNPN, CDR2 SVGIG (reference sequence). The CDR3 spells CAWTGLAGLNTDTQYF. The CDR3 DNA reads as TGTGCCTGGACCGGACTAGCGGGACTCAACACAGATACGCAGTATTTT.

This chain connects TRBV11-2 to TRBJ1-1, with D maybe TRBD1 (5 bases). This CDR3 spans 13 amino acids. V lost 4 bases, J lost 11 bases, and 17 bases lay in between. Per the germline V gene, CDR1 is SGHAT and CDR2 is FQNNGV. This CDR3 reads CASSSQRGPGAFF. CDR3 sequence (DNA): TGTGCCAGCAGCTCCCAAAGGGGCCCTGGGGCTTTCTTT.

This clonotype was seen ten or more times. The V and J genes are TRBV2 and TRBJ2-1; 9 bases are shared with TRBD1. With 6 bases clipped from V and 0 bases from J, the junction kept 12 bases outside the gene matches. In germline, CDR1 is SNHLY, CDR2 FYNNEI. The CDR3 length is 18 residues. CDR3 sequence reads: CASSTGQGLRSSYNEQFF. In nucleotides, the CDR3 is TGTGCCAGCAGCACGGGACAGGGACTTCGGAGCTCCTACAATGAGCAGTTCTTC.

This clonotype has a count of ten or more. This rearrangement joins TRBV11-3 to TRBJ2-7, with 8 bases that match TRBD2. CDR1 and CDR2 (germline): SGHNT, YENEEA. This CDR3 contains 13 residues. The junction had 5 bases not matched to a gene; V was cut back by 7 bases and J by 3 bases. CDR3: CASTKSGGYEQYF. In DNA, the CDR3 is TGTGCCAGCACCAAAAGCGGGGGCTACGAGCAGTACTTC.

The V gene is TRBV4-2, the J gene TRBJ1-5, with 7 bases aligning to TRBD1. The CDR3 is 16 amino acids. The germline CDR1 and CDR2 sequences are LGHNA and YNFKEQ. Losses at the gene ends were 0 bases for V and 2 bases for J; bases not matched to a gene: 4. Here the CDR3 reads CASSQDRQGGNQPQHF. Written as DNA, the CDR3 is TGTGCCAGCAGCCAAGATCGACAGGGTGGCAATCAGCCCCAGCATTTT.

V usage is TRBV20-1 and J usage is TRBJ2-3; D perhaps matches TRBD2 (6 bases). CDR3 size: 14 residues. V lost 6 bases to trimming and J lost 1 base, with 14 bases between them. From germline, CDR1 is DFQATT and CDR2 SNEGSKA (reference sequence). The CDR3 nucleotides are TGCAGTGCCGCTAACGGGAGCGGCACAGATACGCAGTATTTT. It translates to CSAANGSGTDTQYF.

The chain couples TRBV30 to TRBJ1-3; D is unclear. The CDR3 consists of 14 residues. Germline-derived CDR1 and CDR2 are GTSNPN and SVGIG (reference sequence). V gave up 4 bases and J gave up 0 bases, with 10 bases separating them. CDR3 coding DNA: TGTGCCTGGATTGGGGTCAGCTCTGGAAACACCATATATTTT. Its protein product is CAWIGVSSGNTIYF.

In this sample, this clonotype turned up many times. The chain recombines TRBV29-1 with TRBJ2-3, with D unresolved. V gave up 7 bases and J gave up 1 base, with 9 bases separating them. The CDR3 loop spans 12 amino acids. In germline, CDR1 is SQVTM, CDR2 ANQGSEA. This CDR3 is CSAVTGTDTQYF. As DNA, the CDR3 is TGCAGCGCCGTGACCGGCACAGATACGCAGTATTTT.

About this clonotype itself: The junction does not match germline at one end; this may be a read error. This chain joins TRBV7-2 and TRBJ1-2, with D unclear. CDR1 and CDR2 from the germline V gene are SGHTA and FQGNSA. The CDR3 is 15 amino acids. CDR3 loop: CASSVAQASPGGYTF. CDR3 DNA sequence: TGTGCCAGCAGCGTAGCGCAGGCCAGCCCGGGTGGCTACACCTTC.

This clonotype was seen at least ten times. The J gene is TRBJ1-4, the V gene TRBV14, with no clear D. CDR1 SGHDN and CDR2 FVKESK come from the germline V gene. V was shortened by 0 bases and J by 8 bases, with 7 bases between the two germline ends. This CDR3 comprises 13 residues. The CDR3 DNA reads TGTGCCAGCAGCCAAGATGGTACGGAAAAACTGTTTTTT. Translating it yields CASSQDGTEKLFF.

Ten or more counts support this clonotype. The chain is built from TRBV20-1 and TRBJ1-2; D is unclear. CDR3 length: 13 residues. Per the germline V gene, CDR1 is DFQATT and CDR2 is SNEGSKA (reference sequence). Trimming cost V 0 bases and J 4 bases, with 9 bases left between them. The CDR3 protein is CSAREEGFYGYTF. For the CDR3, the DNA is TGCAGTGCTAGAGAGGAGGGCTTCTATGGCTACACCTTC.

In its sample, this clonotype was seen many times. The rearrangement uses TRBV6-6 and TRBJ2-2, with D hard to call. With 0 bases removed from V and 5 bases from J, the gap between germline ends came to 4 bases. Looked up from germline, CDR1 is MNHNY and CDR2 is SVGAGI (reference sequence). The CDR3 has 13 amino acids. CDR3 amino acids: CASSYSRTGELFF. The CDR3 bases are TGTGCCAGCAGTTACTCGAGGACCGGGGAGCTGTTTTTT.

A few counts support this clonotype. V and J are TRBV5-1 and TRBJ1-1, with TRBD1 as a possible D gene (5 bases). Germline V gene sequence: CDR1 SGHRS, CDR2 YFSETQ. The CDR3 runs 15 residues. With 3 bases removed from V and 0 bases from J, the gap between germline ends came to 12 bases. CDR3 sequence: CASSSKQAVNTEAFF. CDR3 coding DNA: TGCGCCAGCAGCTCCAAACAGGCGGTGAACACTGAAGCTTTCTTT. Full variable domain (remainder filled in from reference TRBV5-1 and TRBJ1-1): KAGVTQTPRYLIKTRGQQVTLSCSPISGHRSVSWYQQTPGQGLQFLFEYFSETQRNKGNFPGRFSGRQFSNSRSEMNVSTLELGDSALYLCASSSKQAVNTEAFFGQGTRLTVV.

The CDR3, as DNA: TGTGCCAGTAGGACCTATCCCCCCAACACTGAAGCTTTCTTT. Its translation is CASRTYPPNTEAFF. The chain carries TRBV19 and TRBJ1-1; no clear D. Germline V CDR1 and CDR2: LNHDA, SQIVND (reference sequence). The ends were cut back, 6 bases at V and 2 bases at J, with 13 bases in the middle. The CDR3 length is 14 residues.

This clonotype was counted ten times or more. The CDR3 region is CASSSSKGQGREEKLFF. CDR3 sequence (DNA): TGTGCCAGCAGCTCTAGTAAAGGACAGGGGAGAGAAGAAAAACTGTTTTTT. This chain joins TRBV9 and TRBJ1-4; 9 bases fit TRBD1. From germline, CDR1 is SGDLS and CDR2 YYNGEE. The CDR3 extends over 17 amino acids. Trimming removed 4 bases from V and 8 bases from J; junction bases left unmatched: 15.

This clonotype was seen ten or more times. The gene calls are TRBV7-3 and TRBJ2-5, with D possibly being TRBD2 (7 bases). This CDR3 has 15 residues. V was clipped by 8 bases and J by 3 bases, with 19 bases between them. Germline V gene sequence: CDR1 SGHTA, CDR2 FQGTGA. CDR3 sequence reads: CASAGGRGDKETQYF. The CDR3 coding sequence is TGTGCCAGCGCCGGGGGGCGCGGGGATAAAGAGACCCAGTACTTC. Complete variable domain (other parts from reference TRBV7-3 and TRBJ2-5): GAGVSQTPSNKVTEKGKYVELRCDPISGHTALYWYRQSLGQGPEFLIYFQGTGAADDSGLPNDRFFAVRPEGSVSTLKIQRTERGDSAVYLCASAGGRGDKETQYFGPGTRLLVL.

This clonotype has a handful of counts. This chain links TRBV18 with TRBJ2-1, with TRBD2 as a possible D gene (6 bases). The length of the CDR3 is 16 residues. The germline V gene has CDR1 KGHSH and CDR2 LQKENI. V lost 2 bases and J lost 8, with 19 bases in between. The CDR3 nucleotides read TGTGCCAGCTCACCATTAGGACCGGGGGTTGGGGATGAGCAGTTCTTC. It yields the protein CASSPLGPGVGDEQFF.

On this clonotype: Given the absence of the conserved phenylalanine or tryptophan at the CDR3 end, a read error is likely. J is TRBJ2-7 and V is TRBV20-1, with no clear D. CDR3 size: 12 residues. Germline-derived CDR1 and CDR2 are DFQATT and SNEGSKA (reference sequence). V lost 5 bases and J lost 3, with 11 bases in between. This CDR3 is CSAPDGNYEQYL. CDR3 DNA: TGCAGTGCTCCTGACGGAAACTACGAGCAGTACCTC.

In its sample, this clonotype was seen many times. The rearrangement uses TRBV20-1 and TRBJ2-2, with D maybe TRBD1 (6 bases). The germline V and J ends were trimmed by 6 bases and 1 base, with 15 bases remaining between them. The CDR3 spans 15 residues. The germline CDR1 and CDR2 sequences are DFQATT and SNEGSKA (reference sequence). CDR3 sequence: CSASGGTKNTGELFF. DNA for the CDR3: TGCAGTGCCTCGGGTGGGACAAAGAACACCGGGGAGCTGTTTTTT.

This clonotype occurred many times. V usage is TRBV20-1 and J usage is TRBJ2-7; D is tentatively TRBD1 or TRBD2 (5 bases each). The V gene's germline CDR1 is DFQATT and CDR2 SNEGSKA (reference sequence). The V gene lost 5 bases and the J gene lost 2 bases, with 13 bases spanning the gap. The CDR3 is 13 amino acids. The CDR3 here is CSAVRDHPYEQYF. CDR3 bases: TGCAGTGCTGTCCGGGACCACCCCTACGAGCAGTACTTC.

Many counts were recorded for this clonotype. This sequence joins TRBV7-8 and TRBJ1-1; 7 bases line up with TRBD1. With 3 bases clipped from V and 0 bases from J, the junction kept 1 base outside the gene matches. The CDR3 sequence is 14 residues long. Germline CDR1 reads SGHVS; CDR2 reads FQNEAQ. This CDR3 reads CASSFTGVNTEAFF. CDR3 DNA: TGTGCCAGCAGCTTTACAGGGGTGAACACTGAAGCTTTCTTT.

The CDR3 protein is CASSPRGQGVSMNTEAFF. The CDR3 nucleotides are TGTGCCAGCTCACCCCGAGGACAGGGGGTGTCTATGAACACTGAAGCTTTCTTT. V is TRBV18 and J is TRBJ1-1, with TRBD1 matching over 10 bases. Germline V gene data show CDR1 as KGHSH and CDR2 as LQKENI. V dropped 3 bases and J dropped 0; count of bases not matched to a gene: 10. The CDR3 length is 18 residues.